A selection of T cell receptor beta chains follows, all from one sample in a study of blood T cells in healthy people across ages. TCRdb reprocessed the 5' RACE reads via MiXCR and lists one record per CDR3 protein. The table includes roughly 800,000 distinct CDR3 sequences, roughly 64% detected once. Sequencing used blood. The source is a man aged 25-45 years in good health. CDR3s include the opening cysteine and the closing phenylalanine or tryptophan. Each record gives: D gene, V gene, CDR3 length, clone size, J gene, CDR3 protein, CDR3 DNA. D genes are given only for firm matches. Size is omitted from some rows. Given values are once, few, many or a class for expanded clones.

D: TRBD2; V: TRBV5-1; length: 16; size: NA; J: TRBJ2-3; CDR3: CASSSKTSGVGDTQYF; DNA: TGCGCCAGCAGCTCCAAGACTAGCGGGGTAGGAGATACGCAGTATTTT
D: NA; V: TRBV29-1; length: 12; size: NA; J: TRBJ2-3; CDR3: CSVEPQGDTQYF; DNA: TGCAGCGTTGAACCCCAGGGAGATACGCAGTATTTT
D: TRBD2; V: TRBV20-1; length: 15; size: NA; J: TRBJ2-1; CDR3: CSALSGTSSYNEQFF; DNA: TGCAGTGCTCTCTCCGGGACTAGCTCCTACAATGAGCAGTTCTTC
D: TRBD1; V: TRBV6-2/TRBV6-3; length: 17; size: NA; J: TRBJ2-7; CDR3: CASSSGARQGTTYEQYF; DNA: TGTGCCAGCAGCAGTGGGGCCCGACAGGGAACAACCTACGAGCAGTACTTC
D: NA; V: TRBV28; length: 14; size: NA; J: TRBJ1-2; CDR3: CASSLGGADYGYTF; DNA: TGTGCCAGCAGTTTAGGGGGGGCGGACTATGGCTACACCTTC
D: NA; V: TRBV11-2; length: 12; size: NA; J: TRBJ1-2; CDR3: CASRGSTYGYTF; DNA: TGTGCCTCGCGGGGCAGTACCTATGGCTACACCTTC
D: NA; V: TRBV7-9; length: 13; size: few; J: TRBJ1-4; CDR3: CASSLDLREKLFF; DNA: TGTGCTAGCAGCTTAGATCTTCGGGAAAAACTGTTTTTT
D: TRBD2; V: TRBV20-1; length: 13; size: once; J: TRBJ2-5; CDR3: CSARGGRATEQYF; DNA: TGCAGTGCTAGGGGCGGGAGGGCCACTGAGCAGTACTTC
D: NA; V: TRBV20-1; length: 14; size: NA; J: TRBJ2-7; CDR3: CSARDLQSSYEQYF; DNA: TGCAGTGCTAGAGATTTACAGAGCTCCTACGAGCAGTACTTC
D: NA; V: TRBV16; length: 13; size: NA; J: TRBJ2-1; CDR3: CASRQGLNNEQFF; DNA: TGTGCCAGCCGCCAGGGGCTAAACAATGAGCAGTTCTTC
D: NA; V: TRBV7-2; length: 15; size: NA; J: TRBJ1-4; CDR3: CASSSTGTTGEKLFF; DNA: TGTGCCAGCAGCTCAACCGGGACTACCGGGGAAAAACTGTTTTTT
D: TRBD2; V: TRBV5-1; length: 16; size: NA; J: TRBJ2-5; CDR3: CASSLGGGGLQETQYF; DNA: TGCGCCAGCAGCCTGGGAGGCGGGGGACTCCAAGAGACCCAGTACTTC
D: NA; V: TRBV15; length: 15; size: NA; J: TRBJ2-7; CDR3: CATSRARGDAYEQYF; DNA: TGTGCCACCAGCAGGGCGAGAGGGGATGCCTACGAGCAGTACTTC
D: NA; V: TRBV4-1; length: 16; size: once; J: TRBJ2-4; CDR3: CASSGGEGKGKNIQYF; DNA: TGCGCCAGCAGCGGCGGTGAGGGGAAGGGCAAAAACATTCAGTACTTC
D: TRBD1; V: TRBV29-1; length: 15; size: NA; J: TRBJ1-1; CDR3: CSVTSGGAGNTEAFF; DNA: TGCAGCGTCACCTCAGGGGGCGCCGGTAACACTGAAGCTTTCTTT
D: NA; V: TRBV7-9; length: 14; size: NA; J: TRBJ2-3; CDR3: CASSLQGGEDTQYF; DNA: TGTGCCAGCAGCTTGCAGGGAGGAGAAGATACGCAGTATTTT
D: TRBD1; V: TRBV20-1; length: 13; size: NA; J: TRBJ2-4; CDR3: CSATGQDGSIQYF; DNA: TGCAGTGCGACGGGACAGGACGGTAGCATTCAGTACTTC
D: NA; V: TRBV7-9; length: 15; size: NA; J: TRBJ1-1; CDR3: CASSFLQGTNTEAFF; DNA: TGTGCCAGCAGCTTCTTACAGGGAACGAACACTGAAGCTTTCTTT
D: NA; V: TRBV28; length: 17; size: NA; J: TRBJ2-4; CDR3: CASRARGAGLAKNIQYF; DNA: TGTGCCAGCAGAGCCCGAGGAGCAGGACTAGCCAAAAACATTCAGTACTTC
D: TRBD2; V: TRBV11-3; length: 15; size: few; J: TRBJ2-5; CDR3: CASSLEGTSGETQYF; DNA: TGTGCCAGCAGCTTAGAAGGGACTAGCGGTGAGACCCAGTACTTC
D: TRBD2; V: TRBV11-1; length: 21; size: NA; J: TRBJ2-3; CDR3: CASSLVSRRTGGGTGTDTQYF; DNA: TGTGCCAGCAGCTTAGTGTCTCGGAGAACGGGAGGTGGAACCGGCACAGATACGCAGTATTTT
D: NA; V: TRBV12-3/TRBV12-4; length: 13; size: few; J: TRBJ2-7; CDR3: CASSSGEGVEQYF; DNA: TGTGCCAGCAGTTCCGGGGAGGGGGTCGAGCAGTACTTC
D: NA; V: TRBV12-5; length: 13; size: NA; J: TRBJ2-3; CDR3: CASVLGGTDTQYF; DNA: TGTGCTAGTGTCCTAGGGGGCACAGATACGCAGTATTTT
D: NA; V: TRBV4-2; length: 20; size: few; J: TRBJ2-5; CDR3: CASSQDLARGLRTRGETQYF; DNA: TGTGCCAGCAGCCAAGATTTGGCGAGAGGACTAAGAACGCGCGGGGAGACCCAGTACTTC
D: TRBD1; V: TRBV3-1; length: 13; size: NA; J: TRBJ2-1; CDR3: CASSRVRGNEQFF; DNA: TGTGCCAGCAGCCGTGTCAGGGGGAATGAGCAGTTCTTC
D: NA; V: TRBV4-2; length: 13; size: NA; J: TRBJ1-2; CDR3: CASSQYQGGGYTF; DNA: TGTGCCAGCAGCCAATACCAAGGGGGTGGCTACACCTTC
D: NA; V: TRBV20-1; length: 14; size: NA; J: TRBJ2-3; CDR3: CSASAGTVTDTQYF; DNA: TGCAGTGCCAGTGCCGGGACGGTCACAGATACGCAGTATTTT
D: NA; V: TRBV11-1; length: 15; size: NA; J: TRBJ2-4; CDR3: CASGLLQARGWEQYF; DNA: TGTGCCAGCGGCTTACTGCAGGCCCGGGGTTGGGAGCAGTACTTC
D: NA; V: TRBV5-1; length: 16; size: NA; J: TRBJ2-1; CDR3: CASTTHDTGTYNEQFF; DNA: TGCGCCAGCACAACACACGACACAGGGACCTACAATGAGCAGTTCTTC
D: NA; V: TRBV7-9; length: 15; size: NA; J: TRBJ2-3; CDR3: CASSLGPTNTDTQYF; DNA: TGTGCCAGCAGCTTAGGCCCCACTAACACAGATACGCAGTATTTT
D: TRBD2; V: TRBV12-3/TRBV12-4; length: 15; size: NA; J: TRBJ2-5; CDR3: CASSSSTAGKETQYF; DNA: TGTGCCAGCAGTTCCTCAACAGCGGGAAAAGAGACCCAGTACTTC
D: TRBD2; V: TRBV7-9; length: 14; size: NA; J: TRBJ2-1; CDR3: CASSLGGGGAAKFF; DNA: TGTGCCAGCAGCTTAGGCGGCGGGGGGGCCGCCAAGTTCTTC
D: TRBD2; V: TRBV4-2; length: 16; size: few; J: TRBJ2-3; CDR3: CASSRGSGGETDTQYF; DNA: TGTGCCAGCAGCCGCGGTAGCGGGGGCGAGACAGATACGCAGTATTTT
D: TRBD2; V: TRBV6-5; length: 12; size: NA; J: TRBJ2-1; CDR3: CAAGGTNNEQFF; DNA: TGTGCCGCGGGGGGGACCAACAATGAGCAGTTCTTC
D: NA; V: TRBV20-1; length: 14; size: few; J: TRBJ1-5; CDR3: CSASGTQPNQPQHF; DNA: TGCAGTGCTTCCGGGACGCAACCGAATCAGCCCCAGCATTTT
D: TRBD1; V: TRBV5-1; length: 16; size: NA; J: TRBJ1-1; CDR3: CASSTGQGAGNTEAFF; DNA: TGCGCCAGCAGCACCGGACAGGGGGCAGGGAACACTGAAGCTTTCTTT
D: NA; V: TRBV9; length: 14; size: once; J: TRBJ2-1; CDR3: CASSVGKGGYEQFF; DNA: TGTGCCAGCAGCGTAGGTAAAGGAGGCTATGAGCAGTTCTTC
D: TRBD1; V: TRBV27; length: 20; size: NA; J: TRBJ2-3; CDR3: CASSLATGGPWDASTDTQYF; DNA: TGTGCCAGCAGTTTAGCTACAGGGGGCCCGTGGGACGCTAGCACAGATACGCAGTATTTT
D: TRBD2; V: TRBV20-1; length: 15; size: NA; J: TRBJ2-3; CDR3: CSAGGAAGHTDTQYF; DNA: TGCAGTGCGGGAGGAGCAGCGGGGCACACAGATACGCAGTATTTT
D: NA; V: TRBV25-1; length: 11; size: NA; J: TRBJ1-2; CDR3: CASTQGWGYTF; DNA: TGTGCCAGCACACAGGGTTGGGGCTACACCTTC
D: NA; V: TRBV20-1; length: 13; size: many; J: TRBJ1-2; CDR3: CSARDSTGLGYTF; DNA: TGCAGTGCTAGAGATTCTACCGGACTTGGCTACACCTTC
D: NA; V: TRBV20-1; length: 12; size: NA; J: TRBJ2-1; CDR3: CSCWSSYNEQFF; DNA: TGCAGCTGTTGGAGCTCCTACAATGAGCAGTTCTTC
D: TRBD2; V: TRBV6-2/TRBV6-3; length: 14; size: few; J: TRBJ2-7; CDR3: CASGVSGSLNEQYF; DNA: TGTGCCAGCGGGGTAAGCGGGAGTTTGAACGAGCAGTACTTC
D: TRBD1; V: TRBV29-1; length: 14; size: NA; J: TRBJ1-2; CDR3: CSVGQGLGLGGYTF; DNA: TGCAGCGTGGGACAGGGGCTCGGGTTAGGTGGCTACACCTTC
D: NA; V: TRBV29-1; length: 13; size: NA; J: TRBJ1-1; CDR3: CSVASGGNTEAFF; DNA: TGCAGCGTTGCTTCGGGGGGAAACACTGAAGCTTTCTTT
D: TRBD1; V: TRBV7-2; length: 16; size: once; J: TRBJ1-2; CDR3: CASSLDWGQGSYGYTF; DNA: TGTGCCAGCAGCTTAGATTGGGGACAGGGGAGCTATGGCTACACCTTC
D: TRBD1; V: TRBV20-1; length: 12; size: NA; J: TRBJ1-2; CDR3: CSAPDRGYGYTF; DNA: TGCAGTGCTCCCGACAGGGGCTATGGCTACACCTTC